This entry lists 2 T cell receptor beta chains sequenced from one sample in a study of T cells expressing NK-cell markers. Using the 5' RACE reads, TCRdb records one entry per CDR3 protein without DNA. Across approximately 380,000 distinct CDR3 sequences, the top ten clones capture around 5.2% of the sample. The sequencing input was blood T cells: a sorted CD56 or NKG2C T cell subset, CD4+ or CD8+ T cells, or bulk PBMC T cells (not recorded which). The receptors shown here come from a man aged 18 to 69 in good health.

This chain links TRBV2 with TRBJ2-7; TCRdb's D call of TRBD2 is untestable without DNA. Germline CDR1 SNHLY, CDR2 FYNNEI. The CDR3 contains 13 residues. CDR3 sequence reads: CAAFAGFSYEQYF.

The genes are TRBV20-1 and TRBJ2-1; absent DNA, TCRdb's TRBD1 call cannot be checked. The CDR3 sequence is 12 residues long. The V gene's germline CDR1 is DFQATT and CDR2 SNEGSKA (reference sequence). CDR3 amino acids: CSASSTGDEQFF.